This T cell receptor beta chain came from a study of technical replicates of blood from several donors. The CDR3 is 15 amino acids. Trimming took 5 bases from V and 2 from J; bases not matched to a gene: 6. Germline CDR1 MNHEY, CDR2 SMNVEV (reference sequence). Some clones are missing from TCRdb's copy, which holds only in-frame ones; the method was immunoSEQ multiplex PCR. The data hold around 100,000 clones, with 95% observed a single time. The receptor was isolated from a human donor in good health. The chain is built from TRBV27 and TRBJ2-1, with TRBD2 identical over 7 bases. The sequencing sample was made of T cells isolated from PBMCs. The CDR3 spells CASSRGGSTYNEQFF. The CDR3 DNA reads TGTGCCAGCAGTAGAGGCGGGAGTACCTACAATGAGCAGTTCTTC.